This T cell receptor beta chain was found in a study of blood T cell repertoires in COVID-19. Sequencing was performed with immunoSEQ multiplex PCR; in TCRdb, only in-frame clones are kept and a portion is missing. Of 150,000 to 190,000 clones listed, roughly 80% were seen once; the top ten hold under 9.5%. Clinical history reported by participants formed the basis on which cohorts were assigned. The receptor's source is a man in his fifties who had recovered from COVID-19. Material for sequencing was PBMCs or T cells enriched from blood (not recorded which).

The CDR3 protein is CASSPTGQHLYGYTF. The DNA for the CDR3 is TGTGCCAGTAGTCCAACGGGACAGCACCTCTATGGCTACACCTTC. The chain employs TRBV19 and TRBJ1-2; TRBD1 matches 7 bases. V lost 5 bases to trimming and J lost 4 bases; unmatched junction nucleotides: 10. From germline, CDR1 is LNHDA and CDR2 SQIVND (reference sequence). The CDR3 extends over 15 amino acids.